This T cell receptor beta chain was recorded in a study of Ad26.COV2.S vaccination and SARS-CoV-2 variants. V dropped 0 bases and J dropped 2 bases, with 5 bases sitting between them. Per germline, CDR1 SGHAT and CDR2 FQNNGV. The CDR3 runs to 14 residues. Stated treatment: 19 received Ad26.COV2.S at low or high dose, single or two shots; roughly 5 received placebo; per-sample allocation not given. Samples were taken on day 63 after the first vaccine or placebo injection. In the vaccine, an Ad26 vector expressed the SARS-CoV-2 spike of the Wuhan strain. To note about this clone: Its antigen remains unidentified.

Findings and caveats of the study: Vaccine recipients posted higher spike-specific TCR breadth than their placebo counterparts.

Sequencing used immunoSEQ multiplex PCR; TCRdb keeps in-frame clones, though not all of them. The table records some 340,000 clones, roughly 86% of them present only once. This receptor was obtained from a person between 18 and 65 years old who received the Ad26.COV2.S COVID-19 vaccine or a placebo. The material was peripheral blood, obtained in a trial of Ad26.COV2.S vaccine versus placebo. This sequence joins TRBV11-2 and TRBJ1-3; D ambiguous. As DNA, the CDR3 is TGTGCCAGCAGCTTAGATTGGGCTGGAAACACCATATATTTT. This codes for CASSLDWAGNTIYF.